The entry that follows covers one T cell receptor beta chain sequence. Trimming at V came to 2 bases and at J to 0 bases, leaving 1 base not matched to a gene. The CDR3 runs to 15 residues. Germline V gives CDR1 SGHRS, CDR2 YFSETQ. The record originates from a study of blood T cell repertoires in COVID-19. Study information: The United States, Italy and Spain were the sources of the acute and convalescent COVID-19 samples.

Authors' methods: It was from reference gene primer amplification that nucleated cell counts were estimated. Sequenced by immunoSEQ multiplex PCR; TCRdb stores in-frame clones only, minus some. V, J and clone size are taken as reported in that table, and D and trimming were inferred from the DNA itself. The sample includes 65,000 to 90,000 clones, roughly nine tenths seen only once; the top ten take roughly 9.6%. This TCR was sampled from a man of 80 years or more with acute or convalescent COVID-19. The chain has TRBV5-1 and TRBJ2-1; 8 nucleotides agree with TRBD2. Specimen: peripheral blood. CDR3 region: CASSLSGSSYNEQFF. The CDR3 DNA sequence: TGCGCCAGCAGCTTAAGCGGGAGCTCCTACAATGAGCAGTTCTTC. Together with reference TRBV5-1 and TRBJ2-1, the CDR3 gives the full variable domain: KAGVTQTPRYLIKTRGQQVTLSCSPISGHRSVSWYQQTPGQGLQFLFEYFSETQRNKGNFPGRFSGRQFSNSRSEMNVSTLELGDSALYLCASSLSGSSYNEQFFGPGTRLTVL.